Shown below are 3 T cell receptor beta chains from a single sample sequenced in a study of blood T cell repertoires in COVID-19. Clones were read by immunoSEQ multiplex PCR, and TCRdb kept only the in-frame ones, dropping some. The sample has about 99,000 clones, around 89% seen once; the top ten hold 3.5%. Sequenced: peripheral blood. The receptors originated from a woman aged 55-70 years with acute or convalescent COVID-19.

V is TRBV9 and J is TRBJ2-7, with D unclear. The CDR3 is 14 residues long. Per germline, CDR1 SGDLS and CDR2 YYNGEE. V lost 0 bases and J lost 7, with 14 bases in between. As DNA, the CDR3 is TGTGCCAGCAGCGTAGGAGCCCACGACGGGGAGCAGTACGTC. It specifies CASSVGAHDGEQYV.

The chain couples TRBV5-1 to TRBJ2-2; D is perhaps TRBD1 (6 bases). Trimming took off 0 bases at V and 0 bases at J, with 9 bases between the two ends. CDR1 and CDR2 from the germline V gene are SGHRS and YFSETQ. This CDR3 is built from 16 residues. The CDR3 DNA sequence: TGCGCCAGCAGCTTGGGGACAGCCGCGAACACCGGGGAGCTGTTTTTT. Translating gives CASSLGTAANTGELFF.

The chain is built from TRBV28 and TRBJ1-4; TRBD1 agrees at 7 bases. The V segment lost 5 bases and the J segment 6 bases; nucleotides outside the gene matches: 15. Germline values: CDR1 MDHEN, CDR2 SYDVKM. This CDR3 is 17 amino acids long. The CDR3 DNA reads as TGTGCCAGCAGTCCGGCAGGGGGAAGCGCGGATTATGAAAAACTGTTTTTT. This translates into CASSPAGGSADYEKLFF.